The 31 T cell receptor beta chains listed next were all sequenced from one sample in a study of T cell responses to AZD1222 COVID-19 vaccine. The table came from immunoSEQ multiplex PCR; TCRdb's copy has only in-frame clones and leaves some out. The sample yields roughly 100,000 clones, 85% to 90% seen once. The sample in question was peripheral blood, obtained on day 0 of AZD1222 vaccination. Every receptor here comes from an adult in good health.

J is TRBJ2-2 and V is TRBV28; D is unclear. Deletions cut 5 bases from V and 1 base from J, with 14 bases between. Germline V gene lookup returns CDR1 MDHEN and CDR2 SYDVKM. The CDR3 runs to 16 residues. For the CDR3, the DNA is TGTGCCAGCAGTCCGAACACTGAAATGAACACCGGGGAGCTGTTTTTT. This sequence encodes CASSPNTEMNTGELFF.

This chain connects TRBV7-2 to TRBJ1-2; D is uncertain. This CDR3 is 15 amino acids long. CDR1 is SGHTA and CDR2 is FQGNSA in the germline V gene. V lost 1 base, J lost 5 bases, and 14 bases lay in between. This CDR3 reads CASSLEETAFYGYTF. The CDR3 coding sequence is TGTGCCAGCAGCTTAGAGGAGACCGCTTTTTATGGCTACACCTTC.

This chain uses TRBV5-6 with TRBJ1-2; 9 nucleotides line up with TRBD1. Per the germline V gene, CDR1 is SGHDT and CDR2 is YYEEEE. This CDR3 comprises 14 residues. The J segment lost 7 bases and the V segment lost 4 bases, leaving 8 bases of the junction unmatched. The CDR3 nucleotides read TGTGCCAGCAGCAGCCGGGACAGGGATTTTGGCTACACCTTC. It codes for CASSSRDRDFGYTF.

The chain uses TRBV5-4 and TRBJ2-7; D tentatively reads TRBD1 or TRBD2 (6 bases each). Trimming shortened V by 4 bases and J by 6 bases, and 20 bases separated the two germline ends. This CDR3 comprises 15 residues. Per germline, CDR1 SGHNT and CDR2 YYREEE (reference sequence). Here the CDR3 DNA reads TGTGCCAGCAGCCCGGGGGACAAAGGGGTTTCCGAGCAGTACTTC. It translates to CASSPGDKGVSEQYF.

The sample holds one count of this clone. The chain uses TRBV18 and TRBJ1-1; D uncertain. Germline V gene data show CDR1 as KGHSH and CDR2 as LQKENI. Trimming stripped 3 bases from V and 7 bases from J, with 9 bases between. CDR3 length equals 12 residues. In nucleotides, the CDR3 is TGTGCCAGCTCACCGCAGGTCGGTGAAGCTTTCTTT. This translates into CASSPQVGEAFF.

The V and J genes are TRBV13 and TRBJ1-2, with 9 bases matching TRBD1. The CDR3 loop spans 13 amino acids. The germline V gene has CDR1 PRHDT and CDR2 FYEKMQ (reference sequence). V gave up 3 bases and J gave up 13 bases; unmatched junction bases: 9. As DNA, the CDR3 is TGTGCCAGCAGCTTCCCGGGACAGGGTATTCCCACCTTC. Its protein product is CASSFPGQGIPTF. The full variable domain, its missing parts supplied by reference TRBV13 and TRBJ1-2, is AAGVIQSPRHLIKEKRETATLKCYPIPRHDTVYWYQQGPGQDPQFLISFYEKMQSDKGSIPDRFSAQQFSDYHSELNMSSLELGDSALYFCASSFPGQGIPTFGSGTRLTVV.

The CDR3 here is CASSELGGPEETQYF. In DNA, the CDR3 is TGTGCCAGCAGTGAATTGGGGGGACCCGAAGAGACCCAGTACTTC. The chain is built from TRBV25-1 and TRBJ2-5, with D possibly TRBD2 on 6 matching bases. This CDR3 has 15 amino acids. The germline gives CDR1 MGHDK, CDR2 SYGVNS. With 1 base removed from V and 3 bases from J, the gap between germline ends came to 12 bases.

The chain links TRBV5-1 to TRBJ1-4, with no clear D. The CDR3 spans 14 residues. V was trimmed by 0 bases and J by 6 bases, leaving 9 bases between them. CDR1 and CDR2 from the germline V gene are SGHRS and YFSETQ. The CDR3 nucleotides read TGCGCCAGCAGCTTGGGTAACGCGGATGAAAAACTGTTTTTT. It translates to CASSLGNADEKLFF.

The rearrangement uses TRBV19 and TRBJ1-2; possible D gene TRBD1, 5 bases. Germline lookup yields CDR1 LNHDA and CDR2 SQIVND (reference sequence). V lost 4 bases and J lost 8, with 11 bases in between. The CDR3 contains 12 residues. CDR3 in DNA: TGTGCCAGTAGTACCCAGGGAAGCGGCTACACCTTC. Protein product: CASSTQGSGYTF.

The DNA of the CDR3 is TGTGCCAGTAGTATAGCTGGAAACACCATATATTTT. Translating it yields CASSIAGNTIYF. V gene TRBV19 combines with J gene TRBJ1-3; D call uncertain. This CDR3 region has 12 residues. The ends were cut back, 1 base at V and 2 bases at J, with 0 bases in the middle. Germline V gene data show CDR1 as LNHDA and CDR2 as SQIVND (reference sequence).

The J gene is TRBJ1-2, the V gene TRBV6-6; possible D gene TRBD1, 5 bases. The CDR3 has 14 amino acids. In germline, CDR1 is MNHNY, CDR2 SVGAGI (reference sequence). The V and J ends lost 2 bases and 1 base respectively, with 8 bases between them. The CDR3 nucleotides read TGTGCCAGCAGTTACGACAGCGTTAACTATGGCTACACCTTC. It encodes CASSYDSVNYGYTF.

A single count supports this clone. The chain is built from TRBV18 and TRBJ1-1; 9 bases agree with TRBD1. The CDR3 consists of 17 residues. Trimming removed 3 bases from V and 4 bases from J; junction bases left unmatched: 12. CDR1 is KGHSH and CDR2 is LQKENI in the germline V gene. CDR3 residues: CASSPFPAQGAVTEAFF. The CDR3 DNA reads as TGTGCCAGCTCACCGTTCCCCGCACAGGGGGCGGTCACTGAAGCTTTCTTT.

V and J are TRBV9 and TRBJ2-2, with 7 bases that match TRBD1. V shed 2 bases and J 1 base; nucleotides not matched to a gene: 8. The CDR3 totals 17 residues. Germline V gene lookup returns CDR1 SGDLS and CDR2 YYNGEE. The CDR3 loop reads CASSVPGGQKNTGELFF. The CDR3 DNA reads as TGTGCCAGCAGCGTCCCAGGGGGACAGAAGAACACCGGGGAGCTGTTTTTT.

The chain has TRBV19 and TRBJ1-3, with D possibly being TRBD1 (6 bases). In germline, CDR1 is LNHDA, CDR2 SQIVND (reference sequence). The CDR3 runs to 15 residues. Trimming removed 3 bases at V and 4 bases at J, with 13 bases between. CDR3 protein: CASSIDRSGGNTIYF. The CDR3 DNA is TGTGCCAGTAGTATTGACAGGTCTGGGGGAAACACCATATATTTT.

As DNA, the CDR3 is TGCAGCGTCGACCAAGTAAACTATGGCTACACCTTC. The encoded protein is CSVDQVNYGYTF. V and J are TRBV29-1 and TRBJ1-2; no reliable D call. There are 12 residues in the CDR3. From germline, CDR1 is SQVTM and CDR2 ANQGSEA. Trimming pared 6 bases from V and 2 bases from J, leaving 10 bases between.

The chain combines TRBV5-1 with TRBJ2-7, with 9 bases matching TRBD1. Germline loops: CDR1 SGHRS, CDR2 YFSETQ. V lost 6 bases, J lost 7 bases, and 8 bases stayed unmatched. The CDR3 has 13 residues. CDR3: CASKEQGAREQYF. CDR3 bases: TGCGCCAGCAAAGAACAGGGGGCCCGAGAGCAGTACTTC.

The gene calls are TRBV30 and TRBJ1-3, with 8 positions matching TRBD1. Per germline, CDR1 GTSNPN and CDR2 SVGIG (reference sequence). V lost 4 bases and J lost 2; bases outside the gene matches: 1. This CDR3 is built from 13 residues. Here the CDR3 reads CAWMTGAGNTIYF. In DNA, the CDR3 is TGTGCCTGGATGACAGGGGCTGGAAACACCATATATTTT.

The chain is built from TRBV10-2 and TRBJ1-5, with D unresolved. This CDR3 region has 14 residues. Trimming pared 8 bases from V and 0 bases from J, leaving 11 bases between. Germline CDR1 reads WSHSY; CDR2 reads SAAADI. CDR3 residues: CASHTGYSNQPQHF. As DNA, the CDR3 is TGCGCCAGCCACACCGGATATAGCAATCAGCCCCAGCATTTT.

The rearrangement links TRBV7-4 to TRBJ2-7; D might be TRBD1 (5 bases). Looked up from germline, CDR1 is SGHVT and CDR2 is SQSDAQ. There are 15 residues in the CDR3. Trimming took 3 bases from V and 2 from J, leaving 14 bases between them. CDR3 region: CASSFRALGPYEQYF. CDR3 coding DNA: TGTGCCAGCAGCTTTAGGGCTTTGGGGCCCTACGAGCAGTACTTC.

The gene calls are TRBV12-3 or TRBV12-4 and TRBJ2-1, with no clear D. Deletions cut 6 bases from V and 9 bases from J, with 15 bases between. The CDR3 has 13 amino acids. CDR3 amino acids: CASSISWESEQFF. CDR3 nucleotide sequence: TGTGCCAGCAGCATATCGTGGGAAAGTGAGCAGTTCTTC.

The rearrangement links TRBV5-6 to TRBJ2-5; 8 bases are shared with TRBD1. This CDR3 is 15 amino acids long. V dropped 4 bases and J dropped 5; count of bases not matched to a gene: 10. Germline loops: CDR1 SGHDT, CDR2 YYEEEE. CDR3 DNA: TGTGCCAGCAGCACAGCAGGGGGCTGGTGGGAGACCCAGTACTTC. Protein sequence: CASSTAGGWWETQYF.

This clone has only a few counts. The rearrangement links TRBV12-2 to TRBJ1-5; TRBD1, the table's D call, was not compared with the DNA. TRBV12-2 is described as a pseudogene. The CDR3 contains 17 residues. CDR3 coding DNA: TGTGCAAGTCGCTTAGCAAGGCGCAGGGAACAGGATCAGCCCCAGCATTTT. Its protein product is CASRLARRREQDQPQHF.

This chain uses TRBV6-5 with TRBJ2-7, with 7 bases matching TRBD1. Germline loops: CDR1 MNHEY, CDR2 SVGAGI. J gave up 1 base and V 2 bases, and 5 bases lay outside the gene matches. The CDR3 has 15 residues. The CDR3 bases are TGTGCCAGCAGTTACCGAAGACAGGGATCCTACGAGCAGTACTTC. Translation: CASSYRRQGSYEQYF.

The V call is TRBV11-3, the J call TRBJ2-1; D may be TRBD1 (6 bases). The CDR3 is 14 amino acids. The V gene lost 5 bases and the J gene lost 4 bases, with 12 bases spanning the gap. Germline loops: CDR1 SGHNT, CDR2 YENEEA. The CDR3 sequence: CASSTGTHYNEQFF. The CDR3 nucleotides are TGTGCCAGCAGCACCGGGACACATTACAATGAGCAGTTCTTC.

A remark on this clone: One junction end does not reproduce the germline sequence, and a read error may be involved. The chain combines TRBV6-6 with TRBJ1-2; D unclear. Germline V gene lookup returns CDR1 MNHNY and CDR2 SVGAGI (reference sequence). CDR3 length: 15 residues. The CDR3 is CASSYKIPTKYGYTF. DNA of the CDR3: TGTGCCAGCAGTTACAAGATTCCGACTAAATATGGCTACACCTTC.

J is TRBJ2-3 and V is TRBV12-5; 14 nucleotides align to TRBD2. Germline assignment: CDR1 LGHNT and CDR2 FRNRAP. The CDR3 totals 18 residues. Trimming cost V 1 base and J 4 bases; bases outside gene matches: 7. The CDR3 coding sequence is TGTGCTAGTGGTTTGGGACTGACTAGCGGGGGGGCAGCAGATACGCAGTATTTT. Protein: CASGLGLTSGGAADTQYF.

The CDR3 loop reads CASSPYNEQFF. The CDR3 nucleotides read TGTGCCAGCAGTCCCTACAATGAGCAGTTCTTC. This rearrangement joins TRBV6-5 to TRBJ2-1, with no clear D. The CDR3 totals 11 residues. Germline CDR1 MNHEY, CDR2 SVGAGI. Trimming removed 5 bases at V and 2 bases at J, with 1 base between.

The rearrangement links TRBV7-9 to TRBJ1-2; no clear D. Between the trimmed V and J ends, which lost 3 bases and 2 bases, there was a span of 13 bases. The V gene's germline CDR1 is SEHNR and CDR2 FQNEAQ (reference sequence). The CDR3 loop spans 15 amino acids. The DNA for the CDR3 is TGTGCCAGCAGCTTCCGCGACCCTTCCAACTATGGCTACACCTTC. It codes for CASSFRDPSNYGYTF.

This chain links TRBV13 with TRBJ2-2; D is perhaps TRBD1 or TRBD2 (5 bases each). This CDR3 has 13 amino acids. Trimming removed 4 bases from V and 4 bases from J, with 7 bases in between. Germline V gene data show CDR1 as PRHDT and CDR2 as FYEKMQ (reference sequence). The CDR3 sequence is CASSSGATGELFF. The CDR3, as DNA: TGTGCCAGCAGCTCCGGGGCCACCGGGGAGCTGTTTTTT.

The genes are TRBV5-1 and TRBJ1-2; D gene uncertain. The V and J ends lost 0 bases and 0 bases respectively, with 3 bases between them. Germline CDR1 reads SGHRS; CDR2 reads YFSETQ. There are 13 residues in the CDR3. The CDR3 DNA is TGCGCCAGCAGCTTGGGGGCTAACTATGGCTACACCTTC. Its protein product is CASSLGANYGYTF. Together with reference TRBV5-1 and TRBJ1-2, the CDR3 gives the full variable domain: KAGVTQTPRYLIKTRGQQVTLSCSPISGHRSVSWYQQTPGQGLQFLFEYFSETQRNKGNFPGRFSGRQFSNSRSEMNVSTLELGDSALYLCASSLGANYGYTFGSGTRLTVV.

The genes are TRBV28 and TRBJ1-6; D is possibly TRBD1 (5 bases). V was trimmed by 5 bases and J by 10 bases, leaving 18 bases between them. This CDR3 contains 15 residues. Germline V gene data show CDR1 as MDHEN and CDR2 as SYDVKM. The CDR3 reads CASSTPTARKSPLHF. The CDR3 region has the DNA TGTGCCAGCAGTACCCCGACAGCACGCAAGTCACCCCTCCACTTT.